The 2 T cell receptor beta chains presented below share a single source sample, sequenced in a study of blood T cell repertoires in COVID-19. Assay used: immunoSEQ multiplex PCR; TCRdb lists only in-frame clones, some missing. The sample has some 170,000 clones; roughly 89% are singletons. Source material: peripheral blood. The receptors shown here come from a woman aged 50 to 60 with acute or convalescent COVID-19.

This clone was found a few times. The chain has TRBV6-2 or TRBV6-3 and TRBJ2-1, with TRBD2 matching 15 bases. J gave up 4 bases and V 2 bases, and 6 bases lay outside the gene matches. The CDR3 is made up of 18 amino acids. From germline, CDR1 is MNHEY and CDR2 SVGEGT. The CDR3 region is CASSYPRTSGRVYNEQFF. DNA for the CDR3: TGTGCCAGCAGTTACCCCAGGACTAGCGGGAGGGTTTACAATGAGCAGTTCTTC.

This chain links TRBV6-4 with TRBJ1-6; no clear D. This CDR3 is built from 13 residues. CDR1 is MRHNA, CDR2 SNTAGT, per germline. Trimming removed 2 bases from V and 9 bases from J, with 8 bases in between. The CDR3 region is CASSDGEGSPLHF. The CDR3 DNA reads as TGTGCCAGCAGTGACGGGGAGGGTTCACCCCTCCACTTT.